A selection of T cell receptor beta chains follows, all from one sample in a study of T cell clonotyping in hematopoietic cell transplantation. Sequencing used immunoSEQ multiplex PCR; TCRdb keeps in-frame clones, though not all of them. This table has approximately 9,300 clones, 51% appearing once. The source was peripheral blood mononuclear cells, collected 100 days after allogeneic stem cell transplant. Every receptor here comes from a female patient aged 45-60 years who had an allogeneic stem cell transplant from an unrelated donor, so the T cells may come from the graft donor. Some clones in this sample may be carry-over from other donors' samples. CDR3s include the opening cysteine and the closing phenylalanine or tryptophan. A D gene is named only where the DNA matches it firmly. The size field is filled for only some rows; it gives once, few, many or a size class.

d_call: TRBD1
cdr3_length: 15
clone_size: few
v_call: TRBV27
j_call: TRBJ2-1
cdr3_nt: TGTGCCAGCAGGGGGCCGGGACAGGGGGCTAATGAGCAGTTCTTC
cdr3_aa: CASRGPGQGANEQFF

d_call: .
cdr3_length: 13
clone_size: .
v_call: TRBV25-1
j_call: TRBJ2-3
cdr3_nt: TGTGCCCCCCGGGCTAGTAGCACAGATACGCAGTATTTT
cdr3_aa: CAPRASSTDTQYF

d_call: .
cdr3_length: 13
clone_size: once
v_call: TRBV29-1
j_call: TRBJ2-7
cdr3_nt: TGCAGCGTTGTCGGGCAGGGCGCCTACGAGCAGTACTTC
cdr3_aa: CSVVGQGAYEQYF

d_call: .
cdr3_length: 16
clone_size: .
v_call: TRBV30
j_call: TRBJ2-3
cdr3_nt: TGTGCCTGGAGCGATAAACGGGGAATTGCGACAGATACGCAGTATTTT
cdr3_aa: CAWSDKRGIATDTQYF

d_call: TRBD1
cdr3_length: 17
clone_size: .
v_call: TRBV30
j_call: TRBJ1-5
cdr3_nt: TGTGCCTGGAGTGTGGGACAGGGGCCGTATAGCAATCAGCCCCAGCATTTT
cdr3_aa: CAWSVGQGPYSNQPQHF

d_call: TRBD2
cdr3_length: 15
clone_size: large
v_call: TRBV13
j_call: TRBJ2-1
cdr3_nt: TGTGCCAGCAGCGACCTAGCGGGTATGCTCGGTCGGCAGTTCTTC
cdr3_aa: CASSDLAGMLGRQFF

d_call: .
cdr3_length: 14
clone_size: .
v_call: TRBV7-9
j_call: TRBJ1-2
cdr3_nt: TGTGCCAGCAGCTTAATGGGGGCCCCCTATGGCTACACCTTC
cdr3_aa: CASSLMGAPYGYTF

d_call: TRBD1
cdr3_length: 15
clone_size: .
v_call: TRBV25-1
j_call: TRBJ1-2
cdr3_nt: TGTGCCAGCAGTGAATCTCGGTCAGGGGGAGGTGGCTACACCTTC
cdr3_aa: CASSESRSGGGGYTF

d_call: .
cdr3_length: 11
clone_size: .
v_call: TRBV20-1
j_call: TRBJ2-7
cdr3_nt: TGCAGTGCTAGAGTGGTCGGACAGGAGGGATTC
cdr3_aa: CSARVVGQEGF

d_call: TRBD1
cdr3_length: 13
clone_size: .
v_call: TRBV30
j_call: TRBJ2-2
cdr3_nt: TGTGCCTCGGACAGGGCTAACGCCAGGGAGCTGTTTTTT
cdr3_aa: CASDRANARELFF

d_call: .
cdr3_length: 10
clone_size: few
v_call: TRBV2
j_call: TRBJ1-1
cdr3_nt: TGTGCCAGCAGCAGTAGTGAAGCTTTCTTT
cdr3_aa: CASSSSEAFF

d_call: .
cdr3_length: 14
clone_size: few
v_call: TRBV30
j_call: TRBJ1-2
cdr3_nt: TGTGCCTGGAGTGTACTTTTAAAGAACTATGGCTACACCTTC
cdr3_aa: CAWSVLLKNYGYTF

d_call: .
cdr3_length: 16
clone_size: .
v_call: TRBV5-4
j_call: TRBJ2-6
cdr3_nt: TGTGCCAGCAGCAGGGACCCGGGGCCTGGGGCCAACGTCCTAACTTTC
cdr3_aa: CASSRDPGPGANVLTF

d_call: TRBD1
cdr3_length: 12
clone_size: few
v_call: TRBV30
j_call: TRBJ1-4
cdr3_nt: TGTGCCTTTGGACAGGGTAATGAAAAACTGTTTTTT
cdr3_aa: CAFGQGNEKLFF

d_call: .
cdr3_length: 14
clone_size: .
v_call: TRBV30
j_call: TRBJ2-6
cdr3_nt: TGTGCCTGGACCATGCCCTCGCGGGCCAACGTCCTGACTTTC
cdr3_aa: CAWTMPSRANVLTF

d_call: TRBD1
cdr3_length: 17
clone_size: few
v_call: TRBV30
j_call: TRBJ1-5
cdr3_nt: TGTGCCTGGAGTGGAGCAGGGGGCGGTCCTAGCAATCAGCCCCAGCATTTT
cdr3_aa: CAWSGAGGGPSNQPQHF

d_call: .
cdr3_length: 16
clone_size: .
v_call: TRBV5-4
j_call: TRBJ1-3
cdr3_nt: TGTGCCAGCAGCTTGGGGGGCCGGAGCTCTGGAAACACCATATATTTT
cdr3_aa: CASSLGGRSSGNTIYF

d_call: .
cdr3_length: 14
clone_size: .
v_call: TRBV30
j_call: TRBJ2-2
cdr3_nt: TGTGCCTGGAGGGCGGGGCCGAACACCGGGGAGCTGTTTTTT
cdr3_aa: CAWRAGPNTGELFF